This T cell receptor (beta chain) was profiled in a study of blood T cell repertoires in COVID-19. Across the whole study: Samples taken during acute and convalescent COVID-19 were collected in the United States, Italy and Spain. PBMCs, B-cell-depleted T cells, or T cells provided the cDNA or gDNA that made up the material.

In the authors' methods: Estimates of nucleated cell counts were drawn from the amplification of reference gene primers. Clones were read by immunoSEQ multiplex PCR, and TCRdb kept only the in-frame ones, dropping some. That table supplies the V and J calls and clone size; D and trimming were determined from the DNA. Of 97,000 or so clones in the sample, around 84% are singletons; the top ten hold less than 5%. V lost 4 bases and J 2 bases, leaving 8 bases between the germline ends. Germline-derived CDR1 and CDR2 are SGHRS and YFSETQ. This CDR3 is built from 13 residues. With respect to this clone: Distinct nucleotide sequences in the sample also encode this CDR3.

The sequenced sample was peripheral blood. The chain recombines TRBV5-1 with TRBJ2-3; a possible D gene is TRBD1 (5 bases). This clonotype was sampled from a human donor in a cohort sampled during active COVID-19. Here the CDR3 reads CASSPGYTDTQYF. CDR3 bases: TGCGCCAGCAGCCCAGGGTACACAGATACGCAGTATTTT.